Here is one T cell receptor (beta chain) with its context. Its target is not known. This entry is derived from a study of T cell responses to AZD1222 COVID-19 vaccine. Overall study results and limits: Unmutated regions of variants are reportedly targeted by nearly half of spike-specific TCRs.

Repertoires were generated with immunoSEQ multiplex PCR, while TCRdb's copy carries only in-frame clones and drops some. The top ten clones hold approximately 4.5% of a sample with about 120,000 clones, less than 95% of them seen once. The CDR3 contains 14 residues. V lost 5 bases, J lost 3 bases, and 13 bases lay in between. The germline CDR1 and CDR2 sequences are MNHEY and SVGAGI. The source was peripheral blood, collected on day 0 of MenACWY control vaccination. V usage is TRBV6-5 and J usage is TRBJ1-2, with D possibly being TRBD1 (6 bases). The clonotype originates from an adult in good health. CDR3 in amino acids: CASSLYQGHYGYTF. Here the CDR3 DNA reads TGTGCCAGCAGTCTATACCAGGGGCACTATGGCTACACCTTC.